Listed here are 2 T cell receptor beta chains from one sample, sequenced in a study of radiotherapy plus CTLA-4 blockade in lung cancer. Generated by immunoSEQ multiplex PCR, the TCRdb table keeps only in-frame clones and is missing some. Here the sample spans some 49,000 clones, approximately 81% being singletons. Here the sequenced sample was peripheral blood, taken from a patient treated with radiotherapy plus ipilimumab. The source is a human donor with non-small cell lung cancer whose response to radiotherapy plus ipilimumab could not be evaluated.

CDR3 protein: CASSLRRVLNTEAFF. CDR3 DNA sequence: TGTGCCAGCAGCTTGAGGAGGGTTCTAAACACTGAAGCTTTCTTT. This chain joins TRBV5-8 and TRBJ1-1; D gene unclear. This CDR3 has 15 amino acids. Trimming took 1 base from V and 2 from J, leaving 12 bases between them. The germline gives CDR1 SGHTS, CDR2 YDEGEE.

The chain is built from TRBV5-6 and TRBJ1-1, with D maybe TRBD1 (6 bases). The germline CDR1 and CDR2 sequences are SGHDT and YYEEEE. The CDR3 length is 15 residues. V was pared by 4 bases and J by 2 bases, with 15 bases between. The CDR3 reads CASSPWGQSNTEAFF. CDR3 nucleotides: TGTGCCAGCAGCCCCTGGGGGCAGAGCAACACTGAAGCTTTCTTT. The full variable domain, with the rest looked up from reference TRBV5-6 and TRBJ1-1, is DAGVTQSPTHLIKTRGQQVTLRCSPKSGHDTVSWYQQALGQGPQFIFQYYEEEERQRGNFPDRFSGHQFPNYSSELNVNALLLGDSALYLCASSPWGQSNTEAFFGQGTRLTVV.